The clone carrying this T cell receptor (beta chain) was detected a few times. The sample contains more than one DNA sequence encoding this CDR3. This sample was included in a study of shared clonotypes between healthy human individuals. An even split of each subset's genomic DNA across several immunoSEQ plates was performed. Clones were read by immunoSEQ multiplex PCR, and TCRdb kept only the in-frame ones, dropping some. This table holds 450,000 to 500,000 clones, around 73% found once. Trimming removed 1 base at V and 0 bases at J, with 4 bases between. This CDR3 spans 13 amino acids. In germline, CDR1 is SGDLS, CDR2 YYNGEE.

Sequenced input: PBMCs. The chain couples TRBV9 to TRBJ1-1; D call uncertain. The clonotype originates from a woman in her 40s in good health. Some clones in this sample may be carry-over from other donors' samples. CDR3 in amino acids: CASSVRVNTEAFF. The CDR3 region has the DNA TGTGCCAGCAGCGTAAGGGTGAACACTGAAGCTTTCTTT.